This T cell receptor beta chain was retrieved from a study of tumor-infiltrating lymphocytes in primary liver carcinoma. For the study at large: Sample yields of productive TCRbeta reads, ranging from roughly 3.65 to 7.13 million, were similar across tissue types. Notes on the study in general: All five tumor regions shared only about 7-24% of top clones.

The authors made TCR beta cDNA from approximately 500 ng total RNA with a constant-region primer. Libraries covering TCR beta were generated through three nested multiplex PCR rounds (using a slightly modified ARM-PCR). Each of the first two PCR rounds ran 9 to 11 cycles with TRBV1-TRBV30 forward and C-beta reverse primers. TCRdb recomputed calls from the multiplex PCR reads with MiXCR, one row per CDR3 protein. The sample holds tens of thousands of distinct CDR3 sequences; 71% are singletons and the top ten take 25% to 35%. Points on this clonotype: Its antigen is not known.

The CDR3 runs 17 residues. Trimming cost V 7 bases and J 5 bases; bases outside gene matches: 14. Per the germline V gene, CDR1 is LGHNA and CDR2 is YNFKEQ. DNA and RNA were both co-extracted from about 19-30 mg of bulk tissue that had not been sorted. Surgery removed the patients' primary liver carcinoma. Sampling of each tumor involved five separate regions. The chain employs TRBV4-2 and TRBJ2-1, with 10 bases fitting TRBD2. This clonotype was sampled from a man between 35 and 55 years old with primary liver carcinoma and hepatitis B virus infection. The sequenced sample consisted of liver tumor tissue from sampling region 5. Subset in this sample: tumor region T5, tumor centre. The CDR3 loop reads CASNLFLAGEVDNEQFF. In DNA, the CDR3 is TGTGCCAGCAACTTGTTTCTAGCGGGAGAAGTTGACAATGAGCAGTTCTTC.